Listed below are T cell receptor beta chains from one sample, sequenced in a study of CD8 T cells in ankylosing spondylitis. From the 5' RACE reads, TCRdb called clonotypes with MiXCR, one entry per CDR3 protein. Found here are fewer than 180,000 distinct CDR3 sequences, under 55% of them singletons; the top ten hold roughly 15%. Sequenced: synovial fluid, either unsorted or a sorted T cell fraction (not recorded which). These receptor sequences come from a male donor with ankylosing spondylitis. CDR3s include the opening cysteine and the closing phenylalanine or tryptophan. D genes are given only for firm matches. Clone size is not always given. Where it is, it says once, few, many or a class for expanded clones.

j_gene | d_gene | v_gene | abundance | CDR3aa | CDR3nt
TRBJ1-5 | NA | TRBV20-1 | few | CSARPRGEAQPQHF | TGCAGTGCTAGACCCAGGGGCGAGGCTCAGCCCCAGCATTTT
TRBJ1-5 | TRBD1 | TRBV28 | once | CASSPRDSYSNQPQHF | TGTGCCAGCAGTCCCCGGGACAGCTATAGCAATCAGCCCCAGCATTTT
TRBJ2-5 | NA | TRBV7-2 | NA | CASSLFGRETQYF | TGTGCCAGCAGCTTATTCGGGAGAGAGACCCAGTACTTC
TRBJ1-5 | NA | TRBV28 | NA | CASSFPLSGPNYSPQHF | TGTGCCAGCAGTTTCCCCCTCAGTGGGCCTAATTATTCGCCCCAGCATTTT
TRBJ2-3 | NA | TRBV11-1 | NA | CASSLRYPPGTPSTDTQYF | TGTGCCAGCAGCTTAAGGTATCCCCCGGGGACACCCAGCACAGATACGCAGTATTTT
TRBJ1-1 | TRBD1 | TRBV7-9 | NA | CASSIGQGNGVDTEAFF | TGTGCCAGCAGCATTGGACAGGGAAATGGAGTAGACACTGAAGCTTTCTTT
TRBJ2-7 | NA | TRBV27 | NA | CASSFWARSSYEQYF | TGTGCCAGCAGTTTCTGGGCTAGGTCTTCCTACGAGCAGTACTTC
TRBJ2-7 | TRBD2 | TRBV20-1 | NA | CSASGLAGGYEQYF | TGCAGTGCTAGTGGACTAGCGGGGGGGTACGAGCAGTACTTC
TRBJ2-1 | NA | TRBV20-1 | NA | CSARRGSYNEQFF | TGCAGTGCAAGGCGGGGTTCCTACAATGAGCAGTTCTTC
TRBJ2-3 | TRBD2 | TRBV4-1 | NA | CASSQAVQAGGPTDTQYF | TGCGCCAGCAGCCAAGCAGTCCAAGCGGGGGGCCCTACAGATACGCAGTATTTT
TRBJ2-5 | NA | TRBV7-9 | NA | CASSLVSLHVQETQYF | TGTGCCAGCAGCTTAGTCAGTCTACACGTGCAAGAGACCCAGTACTTC
TRBJ2-5 | TRBD1 | TRBV27 | NA | CASSLTGTAPETQYF | TGTGCCAGCAGTTTAACCGGGACAGCCCCAGAGACCCAGTACTTC
TRBJ1-1 | NA | TRBV2 | NA | CASSDSPRDEAFF | TGTGCCAGCAGTGACAGCCCGCGCGATGAAGCTTTCTTT
TRBJ1-1 | NA | TRBV12-3/TRBV12-4 | few | CASSLLDHNTEAFF | TGTGCCAGCAGTCTTCTCGATCATAACACTGAAGCTTTCTTT
TRBJ1-1 | NA | TRBV6-1 | many | CASSPGPGTNTEAFF | TGTGCCAGCAGCCCCGGGCCTGGAACGAACACTGAAGCTTTCTTT
TRBJ2-1 | NA | TRBV6-1 | once | CASRMTGRQGNEQFF | TGTGCCAGCAGGATGACAGGCCGCCAGGGGAATGAGCAGTTCTTC
TRBJ2-1 | TRBD2 | TRBV11-2 | NA | CASSRAGGSSYNEQFF | TGTGCCAGCAGTCGAGCGGGGGGAAGCTCCTACAATGAGCAGTTCTTC
TRBJ2-2 | TRBD2 | TRBV28 | few | CASSLMRWAGASTGELFF | TGTGCCAGCAGTTTGATGAGGTGGGCGGGAGCCTCCACCGGGGAGCTGTTTTTT
TRBJ2-3 | NA | TRBV12-3/TRBV12-4 | NA | CASSSLARDTQYF | TGTGCCAGCAGTTCACTAGCAAGAGATACGCAGTATTTT
TRBJ1-1 | NA | TRBV7-6 | NA | CASSFWLPSTEAFF | TGTGCCAGCAGCTTTTGGCTTCCGAGCACTGAAGCTTTCTTT
TRBJ2-5 | NA | TRBV7-2 | few | CASSPTKLLEETQYF | TGTGCCAGCAGCCCAACCAAACTACTAGAAGAGACCCAGTACTTC
TRBJ2-1 | TRBD2 | TRBV28 | once | CASSFRTSGAPYNEQFF | TGTGCCAGCAGTTTCCGGACTAGCGGGGCCCCCTACAATGAGCAGTTCTTC
TRBJ2-2 | NA | TRBV5-6 | few | CASSLEPSRNTGELFF | TGTGCCAGCAGCTTGGAGCCTAGCCGGAACACCGGGGAGCTGTTTTTT
TRBJ2-7 | NA | TRBV20-1 | few | CSANDELGQYEQYF | TGCAGTGCGAACGATGAACTAGGACAATACGAGCAGTACTTC
TRBJ2-2 | TRBD2 | TRBV3-1 | few | CASRQTSGRFTGELFF | TGTGCCAGCAGACAGACTAGCGGGAGGTTCACCGGGGAGCTGTTTTTT
TRBJ2-7 | TRBD2 | TRBV6-2/TRBV6-3 | NA | CASSYPVAGSPYEQYF | TGTGCCAGCAGTTACCCGGTAGCGGGGAGTCCATACGAGCAGTACTTC
TRBJ1-5 | NA | TRBV4-1 | NA | CASSLTEFWAQHF | TGCGCCAGCAGCCTAACAGAATTTTGGGCCCAGCATTTT
TRBJ1-3 | NA | TRBV20-1 | few | CSARAPERSGNTIYF | TGCAGTGCTAGAGCCCCAGAACGGAGTGGAAACACCATATATTTT
TRBJ1-4 | NA | TRBV12-3/TRBV12-4 | NA | CASSLGYGQPFF | TGTGCCAGCAGTTTAGGGTATGGGCAGCCCTTTTTT
TRBJ1-1 | NA | TRBV5-1 | NA | CASSLAGRSTEAFF | TGCGCCAGCAGCTTGGCCGGGAGGAGCACTGAAGCTTTCTTT
TRBJ1-2 | NA | TRBV5-1 | few | CASSTGLSYGYTF | TGCGCCAGCAGCACTGGACTCTCCTATGGCTACACCTTC
TRBJ2-3 | TRBD2 | TRBV27 | once | CASSPLAGEIPDTQYF | TGTGCCAGCAGTCCTCTGGCGGGGGAGATCCCAGATACGCAGTATTTT
TRBJ2-3 | TRBD2 | TRBV6-1 | few | CASRETSGGGFDTQYF | TGTGCCAGCAGGGAGACTAGCGGGGGCGGGTTCGATACGCAGTATTTT
TRBJ1-1 | NA | TRBV29-1 | once | CSVEVDTEAFF | TGCAGCGTTGAAGTGGACACTGAAGCTTTCTTT
TRBJ1-1 | TRBD1 | TRBV12-3/TRBV12-4 | NA | CASSLGQGATEAFF | TGTGCCAGCAGTTTAGGACAGGGGGCAACTGAAGCTTTCTTT
TRBJ2-7 | TRBD1 | TRBV15 | NA | CATRVDRGPGSSYEQYF | TGTGCCACCAGAGTGGACAGGGGGCCGGGGAGCTCCTACGAGCAGTACTTC
TRBJ2-1 | NA | TRBV5-1 | NA | CASSYATNEQFF | TGCGCCAGCAGCTATGCAACCAATGAGCAGTTCTTC
TRBJ2-1 | NA | TRBV27 | NA | CASSLRAGDYNEQFF | TGTGCCAGCAGTTTACGGGCAGGGGACTACAATGAGCAGTTCTTC
TRBJ2-5 | TRBD2 | TRBV11-2 | once | CASSPRFYSGGPGQETQYF | TGTGCCAGCAGCCCGCGATTCTACTCGGGAGGGCCGGGGCAAGAGACCCAGTACTTC
TRBJ2-7 | TRBD1 | TRBV10-3 | many | CAISDPGTEAYEQYF | TGTGCCATCAGTGACCCCGGGACAGAAGCCTACGAGCAGTACTTC
TRBJ2-1 | NA | TRBV11-3 | NA | CASSLDPRNEQFF | TGTGCCAGCAGCTTGGACCCACGCAATGAGCAGTTCTTC